These 9 T cell receptor beta chains came from one sample sequenced in a study of shared clonotypes between healthy human individuals. Here immunoSEQ multiplex PCR was the method, and the copy in TCRdb shows in-frame clones only, minus some. The repertoire holds 2,500,000 or so clones, approximately 94% seen once, with over 0.12% in the top ten. Sequenced input: naive CD4+ T cells sorted from blood. This sample's subset: CD45RA+ positively selected. The receptor set was obtained from a young man in good health.

On this clone itself: This sample includes further DNA sequences coding for the same CDR3. V is TRBV10-3 and J is TRBJ2-5; D perhaps matches TRBD1 (5 bases). V was trimmed by 0 bases and J by 7 bases, leaving 6 bases between them. The CDR3 consists of 12 residues. In germline, CDR1 is ENHRY, CDR2 SYGVKD. CDR3 nucleotides: TGTGCCATCAGTGAGTCGCAGGGGACCCAGTACTTC. It encodes CAISESQGTQYF.

This clone has just a few counts. This rearrangement joins TRBV28 to TRBJ1-2; D gene uncertain. Trimming removed 1 base at V and 11 bases at J, with 14 bases between. The CDR3 has 13 residues. Germline CDR1 reads MDHEN; CDR2 reads SYDVKM. The CDR3 spells CASSLSRTGRYTF. The CDR3 nucleotides are TGTGCCAGCAGTTTATCCCGGACTGGGCGGTACACCTTC.

This clone is a singleton in its sample. The J gene is TRBJ2-3, the V gene TRBV6-5, with 8 bases that match TRBD1. The germline V gene encodes CDR1 MNHEY and CDR2 SVGAGI. The CDR3 runs to 14 residues. Trimming removed 6 bases from V and 5 bases from J; junction bases left unmatched: 7. The CDR3 DNA sequence: TGTGCCAGCAGCCAGGACAGGGTTGGAGATACGCAGTATTTT. Its translation: CASSQDRVGDTQYF.

V gene TRBV21-1 combines with J gene TRBJ1-5. TRBV21-1 is termed a pseudogene. The CDR3 is 16 residues long. The CDR3 DNA reads TGTGCCAGCAGCAAAAGGAGTAAGAGGGGCACCCAGCCCCAGCATTTT. Translated: CASSKRSKRGTQPQHF.

This clone was counted once. This sequence joins TRBV7-9 and TRBJ1-5; D gene uncertain. CDR1 is SEHNR and CDR2 is FQNEAQ in the germline V gene (reference sequence). This CDR3 is 16 amino acids long. V lost 2 bases and J lost 1, with 12 bases in between. CDR3 region: CASSLSGLGSNQPQHF. The CDR3 DNA sequence: TGTGCCAGCAGCTTAAGCGGGTTAGGCAGCAATCAGCCCCAGCATTTT.

The chain employs TRBV2 and TRBJ1-3; the D is unclear. V was pared by 1 base and J by 4 bases, with 11 bases between. The germline V gene encodes CDR1 SNHLY and CDR2 FYNNEI. The CDR3 consists of 15 residues. CDR3 DNA sequence: TGTGCCAGCAGTGAAGTGGATGCACCCGGAAACACCATATATTTT. Its protein is CASSEVDAPGNTIYF.

The chain is built from TRBV30 and TRBJ1-2; possibly TRBD1 for D (5 bases). The CDR3 is made up of 13 amino acids. Looked up from germline, CDR1 is GTSNPN and CDR2 is SVGIG (reference sequence). V dropped 5 bases and J dropped 4 bases, with 14 bases sitting between them. CDR3 bases: TGTGCCTGGGCCGACAGTTCAGTCTATGGCTACACCTTC. Residues: CAWADSSVYGYTF. The whole variable domain, filled in from reference TRBV30 and TRBJ1-2, reads SQTIHQWPATLVQPVGSPLSLECTVEGTSNPNLYWYRQAAGRGLQLLFYSVGIGQISSEVPQNLSASRPQDRQFILSSKKLLLSDSGFYLCAWADSSVYGYTFGSGTRLTVV.

The chain is built from TRBV7-2 and TRBJ2-5; unclear D gene. Trimming shortened V by 5 bases and J by 2 bases, and 15 bases separated the two germline ends. This CDR3 contains 15 residues. The germline gives CDR1 SGHTA, CDR2 FQGNSA. The CDR3 is CASSPPDFWQETQYF. The DNA of the CDR3 is TGTGCCAGCAGCCCTCCAGACTTCTGGCAAGAGACCCAGTACTTC.

The rearrangement uses TRBV5-1 and TRBJ1-2; 8 bases align to TRBD1. J lost 4 bases, V lost 4 bases, and 9 bases had no gene match. The length of the CDR3 is 15 residues. Germline V gene lookup returns CDR1 SGHRS and CDR2 YFSETQ. The CDR3 sequence is CASSPSGGAGYGYTF. The CDR3 bases are TGCGCCAGCAGCCCTTCAGGGGGCGCCGGCTATGGCTACACCTTC.